The 27 T cell receptor beta chains presented below share a single source sample, sequenced in a study of blood T cells in healthy people across ages. A sample-barcoded 5' primer and a J-beta primer mix were used in a second PCR of roughly 7 to 11 cycles. TCRdb analysed the 5' RACE reads with MiXCR anew, one entry per CDR3 protein. Seen here are 1,100,000 or so distinct CDR3 sequences, 45% observed once, and the top ten hold under 20%. The sample taken for sequencing was blood. The receptors shown here come from an older woman in good health.

This clonotype has more than one count but fewer than ten. CDR3 nucleotides: TGCAGCATCAACAGGGGTTCCTACAATGAGCAGTTCTTC. Translated: CSINRGSYNEQFF. J is TRBJ2-1 and V is TRBV29-1; 7 bases align to TRBD1. The CDR3 runs 13 residues. The V segment lost 8 bases and the J segment 1 base; nucleotides outside the gene matches: 5. The germline V gene has CDR1 SQVTM and CDR2 ANQGSEA.

This clonotype appeared a few times. The chain recombines TRBV5-1 with TRBJ2-2; the D gene is possibly TRBD1 (5 bases). With 2 bases removed from V and 7 bases from J, the gap between germline ends came to 6 bases. Germline CDR1 and CDR2: SGHRS and YFSETQ. This CDR3 has 12 amino acids. CDR3 nucleotides: TGCGCCAGCAGCTTACAGGACGGGGAGCTGTTTTTT. Its translation: CASSLQDGELFF.

The V call is TRBV11-2, the J call TRBJ1-1; D is undetermined. The CDR3 spans 15 residues. The germline V gene has CDR1 SGHAT and CDR2 FQNNGV. V was cut by 6 bases and J by 3 bases, with 17 bases left in between. CDR3 loop: CASRDPNSAHTEAFF. Written as DNA, the CDR3 is TGTGCCAGCAGGGATCCAAATAGTGCTCACACTGAAGCTTTCTTT.

This clonotype was found a few times. This chain uses TRBV21-1 with TRBJ2-1; TRBD1, the table's D call, was not compared with the DNA. TRBV21-1 is a pseudogene locus. The CDR3 has 19 residues. The DNA of the CDR3 is TGTGCCAGCAGCAAAGGTCGGGAATATGACAGGGTCTCCTACAATGAGCAGTTCTTC. This codes for CASSKGREYDRVSYNEQFF.

The gene calls are TRBV20-1 and TRBJ2-1; TRBD2 agrees at 8 bases. J gave up 4 bases and V 4 bases, and 9 bases lay outside the gene matches. CDR3 length: 15 amino acids. The germline gives CDR1 DFQATT, CDR2 SNEGSKA (reference sequence). CDR3 region: CSANRASGRYNEQFF. CDR3 nucleotide sequence: TGCAGTGCTAATAGGGCTAGCGGGCGTTACAATGAGCAGTTCTTC.

The gene calls are TRBV12-3 or TRBV12-4 and TRBJ2-1; D gene unclear. The CDR3 is 11 residues long. Trimming shortened V by 6 bases and J by 10 bases, and 10 bases separated the two germline ends. The DNA for the CDR3 is TGTGCCAGCAGCACCGCCCGGGAGCAGTTCTTC. It specifies CASSTAREQFF.

The J gene is TRBJ2-3, the V gene TRBV7-9; TRBD2 is a possible D gene (6 bases). The CDR3 consists of 15 residues. Trimming removed 3 bases from V and 1 base from J, with 11 bases in between. Looked up from germline, CDR1 is SEHNR and CDR2 is FQNEAQ (reference sequence). The CDR3 spells CASSLWRDGTDTQYF. DNA of the CDR3: TGTGCCAGCAGCTTGTGGAGGGACGGCACAGATACGCAGTATTTT.

This clonotype was recorded at least ten times. DNA for the CDR3: TGCAGCGTTGAATATTCCAGAGGACAGCCCCAGCATTTT. Translating gives CSVEYSRGQPQHF. The chain employs TRBV29-1 and TRBJ1-5; D gene ambiguous. The CDR3 is made up of 13 amino acids. V was cut by 2 bases and J by 7 bases, with 12 bases left in between. Germline V gene lookup returns CDR1 SQVTM and CDR2 ANQGSEA. Full variable domain (remainder filled in from reference TRBV29-1 and TRBJ1-5): SAVISQKPSRDICQRGTSLTIQCQVDSQVTMMFWYRQQPGQSLTLIATANQGSEATYESGFVIDKFPISRPNLTFSTLTVSNMSPEDSSIYLCSVEYSRGQPQHFGDGTRLSIL.

The CDR3 region has the DNA TGTGCCATCAGTGCCACAGGACAGGGGGGCGAGCAGTACTTC. Its translation is CAISATGQGGEQYF. V is TRBV10-3 and J is TRBJ2-5; 10 bases align to TRBD1. TRBJ2-7 explains the end of the DNA better; the J call may be wrong. The CDR3 consists of 14 residues. CDR1 ENHRY and CDR2 SYGVKD come from the germline V gene.

This chain uses TRBV28 with TRBJ1-2; no clear D. V lost 7 bases, J lost 3 bases, and 9 bases lay in between. CDR1 is MDHEN, CDR2 SYDVKM, per germline. The CDR3 contains 12 residues. The DNA for the CDR3 is TGTGCCAGCAAGCCCTGGGACTATGGCTACACCTTC. Protein product: CASKPWDYGYTF.

The chain joins TRBV18 to TRBJ2-1, with a possible D match to TRBD2 (6 bases). CDR1 KGHSH and CDR2 LQKENI come from the germline V gene. The CDR3 is 14 amino acids. V was pared by 2 bases and J by 9 bases, with 14 bases between. This CDR3 is CASSPAGTPGEQFF. CDR3 bases: TGTGCCAGCTCACCAGCCGGGACTCCGGGTGAGCAGTTCTTC. The full variable domain, rest sourced from reference TRBV18 and TRBJ2-1, is NAGVMQNPRHLVRRRGQEARLRCSPMKGHSHVYWYRQLPEEGLKFMVYLQKENIIDESGMPKERFSAEFPKEGPSILRIQQVVRGDSAAYFCASSPAGTPGEQFFGPGTRLTVL.

The genes are TRBV7-2 and TRBJ2-3, with a tentative D call TRBD1 (5 bases). Trimming took off 1 base at V and 3 bases at J, with 14 bases between the two ends. This CDR3 region has 16 residues. Germline CDR1 and CDR2: SGHTA and FQGNSA. Written as DNA, the CDR3 is TGTGCCAGCAGCTTAGGTCAGGGATTCATAACAGATACGCAGTATTTT. It specifies CASSLGQGFITDTQYF.

This clonotype was counted a few times. The CDR3: CASSYSARRTEAFF. The CDR3 DNA reads as TGTGCCAGCAGTTACTCGGCCCGCCGAACTGAAGCTTTCTTT. The gene calls are TRBV6-5 and TRBJ1-1; D gene ambiguous. Germline V gives CDR1 MNHEY, CDR2 SVGAGI. CDR3 length equals 14 residues. V lost 0 bases and J lost 5, with 10 bases in between.

V and J are TRBV7-2 and TRBJ2-7, with D tentatively TRBD2 (6 bases). Trimming pared 5 bases from V and 7 bases from J, leaving 18 bases between. Looked up from germline, CDR1 is SGHTA and CDR2 is FQGNSA. The CDR3 is made up of 14 amino acids. CDR3 nucleotides: TGTGCCAGCAGCCCTCGGCCGGGAGCCAATGAGCAGTACTTC. Translating gives CASSPRPGANEQYF.

The rearrangement joins TRBV12-3 or TRBV12-4 to TRBJ2-1; the match to TRBD2 covers 15 bases. CDR3 size: 16 residues. Losses at the gene ends were 5 bases for V and 10 bases for J; bases not matched to a gene: 9. The CDR3 nucleotides read TGTGCCAGCAGTCCGCGGACTAGCGGGAGGGCCCGCGAGCAGTTCTTC. It specifies CASSPRTSGRAREQFF.

Turning to this clonotype: A read error is possible here, since a much larger clone lies one base away. This likely comes from a read error, as the CDR3 has no conserved phenylalanine or tryptophan at its end. The chain joins TRBV7-9 to TRBJ2-7; D perhaps matches TRBD2 (5 bases). The last part of the DNA fits TRBJ2-5 better; the J call may be wrong. The CDR3 is made up of 18 amino acids. Germline CDR1 and CDR2: SEHNR and FQNEAQ (reference sequence). In DNA form, the CDR3 reads TGTGCCAGCAGCTTAGCAAGAGGGTGGAACTTCACTTCAGAGACCCAGTACTTA. Translation: CASSLARGWNFTSETQYL.

The V call is TRBV7-9, the J call TRBJ1-1; D gene unclear. This CDR3 spans 13 amino acids. Germline V lookup: CDR1 SEHNR, CDR2 FQNEAQ (reference sequence). The germline V and J ends were trimmed by 7 bases and 4 bases, with 13 bases remaining between them. The CDR3: CASTLYLGTEAFF. The CDR3 DNA follows: TGTGCCAGCACCCTATACCTGGGCACTGAAGCTTTCTTT.

The chain links TRBV12-3 or TRBV12-4 to TRBJ1-5, with 7 bases aligning to TRBD1. Trimming took 6 bases from V and 5 from J; bases not matched to a gene: 7. The CDR3 runs to 14 residues. The CDR3 DNA follows: TGTGCCAGCAGGGGGAGGGGGCTAGATCAGCCCCAGCATTTT. Its translation: CASRGRGLDQPQHF.

The sample holds a few counts of this clonotype. The gene calls are TRBV5-1 and TRBJ2-1; the match to TRBD2 covers 8 bases. CDR1 is SGHRS, CDR2 YFSETQ, per germline. The V segment lost 3 bases and the J segment 3 bases; nucleotides outside the gene matches: 5. The CDR3 sequence is 15 residues long. CDR3 amino acids: CASSSPAGVYNEQFF. DNA for the CDR3: TGCGCCAGCAGCTCACCAGCGGGAGTCTACAATGAGCAGTTCTTC.

This clonotype came up many times. The chain has TRBV27 and TRBJ2-5; TRBD2 is a possible D gene (5 bases). The ends were cut back, 4 bases at V and 6 bases at J, with 12 bases in the middle. From germline, CDR1 is MNHEY and CDR2 SMNVEV (reference sequence). The CDR3 is made up of 13 amino acids. The CDR3 DNA sequence: TGTGCCAGCAGTTCCTCGGCCGGGAAGACCCAGTACTTC. Translation gives CASSSSAGKTQYF.

This clonotype has a count of ten or more. This chain connects TRBV6-5 to TRBJ2-6, with D possibly called TRBD1 or TRBD2 (5 bases each). The CDR3 has 15 residues. Trimming shortened V by 0 bases and J by 4 bases, and 7 bases separated the two germline ends. The germline CDR1 and CDR2 sequences are MNHEY and SVGAGI. The CDR3 sequence: CASSYSGDGANVLTF. CDR3 nucleotide sequence: TGTGCCAGCAGTTACTCAGGGGACGGGGCCAACGTCCTGACTTTC.

This chain links TRBV27 with TRBJ2-7; TRBD1 is a possible D gene (6 bases). The assigned J gene may be wrong: the sequence end matches TRBJ2-5 better. The CDR3 is 14 amino acids. From germline, CDR1 is MNHEY and CDR2 SMNVEV (reference sequence). This chain's CDR3 is CASSSGTHLETQYF. In DNA form, the CDR3 reads TGTGCCAGCAGTTCTGGGACACACCTTGAGACCCAGTACTTC.

This clonotype was counted a single time. CDR3 protein: CSAKGKGARTYEQYF. CDR3 DNA sequence: TGCAGTGCTAAAGGGAAGGGGGCTCGGACCTACGAGCAGTACTTC. This chain joins TRBV20-1 and TRBJ2-7; 7 nucleotides match TRBD1. The CDR3 sequence is 15 residues long. In germline, CDR1 is DFQATT, CDR2 SNEGSKA (reference sequence). V shed 4 bases, J shed 2 bases, and the junction held 11 bases outside the gene matches.

This chain uses TRBV3-1 with TRBJ1-1, with 10 bases aligning to TRBD1. CDR1 and CDR2 from the germline V gene are LGHDT and YNNKEL (reference sequence). V shed 4 bases, J shed 5 bases, and the junction held 10 bases outside the gene matches. CDR3 size: 16 residues. This CDR3 is CASSRGRQGARTEAFF. The CDR3 DNA reads TGTGCCAGCAGCCGAGGTCGACAGGGGGCTAGGACTGAAGCTTTCTTT.

Many counts were recorded for this clonotype. V is TRBV5-6 and J is TRBJ2-7, with D possibly being TRBD2 (5 bases). Trimming pared 5 bases from V and 6 bases from J, leaving 15 bases between. CDR3 size: 13 residues. Germline V gene data show CDR1 as SGHDT and CDR2 as YYEEEE. This CDR3 is CASRPWRMGEQYF. For the CDR3, the DNA is TGTGCCAGCAGGCCCTGGAGGATGGGCGAGCAGTACTTC.

This chain joins TRBV9 and TRBJ2-5, with 14 bases identical to TRBD2. The germline V gene encodes CDR1 SGDLS and CDR2 YYNGEE. The length of the CDR3 is 16 residues. V was pared by 0 bases and J by 11 bases, with 9 bases of the junction left unmatched. The CDR3 spells CASSVEGGLAGEIQYF. The CDR3 coding sequence is TGTGCCAGCAGCGTAGAGGGGGGACTAGCGGGAGAGATACAGTACTTC.

This clonotype was seen a few times. This sequence joins TRBV14 and TRBJ1-2, with D unclear. The CDR3 sequence is 16 residues long. Germline-derived CDR1 and CDR2 are SGHDN and FVKESK. V was cut by 3 bases and J by 4 bases, with 18 bases left in between. CDR3 protein: CASSQLITTNSYGYTF. Written as DNA, the CDR3 is TGTGCCAGCAGCCAGTTGATAACAACTAACAGCTATGGCTACACCTTC.